This entry lists 13 T cell receptor beta chains sequenced from one sample in a study of radiotherapy plus CTLA-4 blockade in lung cancer. Using immunoSEQ multiplex PCR, the repertoire was profiled, and TCRdb retains in-frame clones only, with some absent. The sample holds about 80,000 clones, around 78% seen once. The sequences come from peripheral blood, collected from a patient treated with radiotherapy plus ipilimumab. The receptor source for this set is a human donor with non-small cell lung cancer whose response to radiotherapy plus ipilimumab could not be evaluated. Some clones in this sample may be carry-over from other donors' samples.

The chain is built from TRBV6-5 and TRBJ2-7, with 12 bases matching TRBD1. In germline, CDR1 is MNHEY, CDR2 SVGAGI. Germline trimming cut 8 bases from V and 2 bases from J; bases unmatched to any gene: 7. The CDR3 is 15 residues long. The CDR3 nucleotides read TGTGCCAGCGGCTACCGGGACAGGGGGCCCTACGAGCAGTACTTC. Its translation is CASGYRDRGPYEQYF.

The chain combines TRBV6-1 with TRBJ2-3; D is perhaps TRBD1 (6 bases). V was shortened by 5 bases and J by 4 bases, with 13 bases between the two germline ends. CDR1 and CDR2 (germline): MNHNS, SASEGT. The CDR3 is 14 amino acids. CDR3 loop: CASSIQGRADTQYF. The DNA of the CDR3 is TGTGCCAGCAGTATACAGGGTCGGGCAGATACGCAGTATTTT.

This clone was seen only once. The J gene is TRBJ2-4, the V gene TRBV30, with 9 bases matching TRBD1. V was pared by 2 bases and J by 2 bases, with 4 bases of the junction left unmatched. The CDR3 consists of 15 residues. Per germline, CDR1 GTSNPN and CDR2 SVGIG (reference sequence). The DNA for the CDR3 is TGTGCCTGGAGTCGACAGGGGGAAACCAAAAACATTCAGTACTTC. It specifies CAWSRQGETKNIQYF. Looking up the rest from reference TRBV30 and TRBJ2-4 gives the full variable domain: SQTIHQWPATLVQPVGSPLSLECTVEGTSNPNLYWYRQAAGRGLQLLFYSVGIGQISSEVPQNLSASRPQDRQFILSSKKLLLSDSGFYLCAWSRQGETKNIQYFGAGTRLSVL.

The rearrangement uses TRBV6-5 and TRBJ2-7; TRBD1 matches at 8 bases. Germline trimming cut 7 bases from V and 2 bases from J; bases unmatched to any gene: 10. CDR3 size: 15 residues. Germline V lookup: CDR1 MNHEY, CDR2 SVGAGI. CDR3 in amino acids: CASTPRQGATYEQYF. Written as DNA, the CDR3 is TGTGCCAGCACCCCCCGGCAGGGGGCGACCTACGAGCAGTACTTC.

This chain joins TRBV6-5 and TRBJ2-7; 7 bases map to TRBD1. V lost 6 bases, J lost 2 bases, and 10 bases stayed unmatched. In germline, CDR1 is MNHEY, CDR2 SVGAGI. The CDR3 is made up of 15 amino acids. CDR3 sequence (DNA): TGTGCCAGCAGACTAACAGGGGCGAGGACCTACGAGCAGTACTTC. It codes for CASRLTGARTYEQYF.

V and J are TRBV5-4 and TRBJ1-3; D is unresolved. The V end was cut by 0 bases, the J end by 7 bases, with 8 bases between. CDR1 and CDR2 (germline): SGHNT, YYREEE (reference sequence). The CDR3 runs to 13 residues. CDR3 DNA sequence: TGTGCCAGCAGCTTGGAAGCTGTCAACACCATATATTTT. This sequence encodes CASSLEAVNTIYF. Looking up the rest from reference TRBV5-4 and TRBJ1-3 gives the full variable domain: ETGVTQSPTHLIKTRGQQVTLRCSSQSGHNTVSWYQQALGQGPQFIFQYYREEENGRGNFPPRFSGLQFPNYSSELNVNALELDDSALYLCASSLEAVNTIYFGEGSWLTVV.

This chain joins TRBV6-1 and TRBJ2-2; 10 bases align to TRBD1. The J segment lost 4 bases and the V segment lost 6 bases, leaving 5 bases of the junction unmatched. CDR1 and CDR2 (germline): MNHNS, SASEGT. The CDR3 extends over 15 amino acids. The CDR3 DNA sequence: TGTGCCAGCAGGACAGGGGGCGCGGGCACCGGGGAGCTGTTTTTT. Amino acid sequence: CASRTGGAGTGELFF.

V usage is TRBV4-1 and J usage is TRBJ2-2, with D hard to call. V shed 1 base and J shed 3 bases, with 12 bases lying between them. CDR1 MGHRA and CDR2 YSYEKL come from the germline V gene. The CDR3 runs 16 residues. The CDR3 spells CASSQATGDYTGELFF. Written as DNA, the CDR3 is TGCGCCAGCAGCCAAGCAACCGGCGACTACACCGGGGAGCTGTTTTTT.

This chain uses TRBV9 with TRBJ2-1, with D possibly being TRBD1 (5 bases). V was pared by 3 bases and J by 3 bases, with 13 bases between. Germline values: CDR1 SGDLS, CDR2 YYNGEE. The CDR3 loop spans 15 amino acids. The CDR3 coding sequence is TGTGCCAGCAGCGAAGGGGCAGGCCTCTACAATGAGCAGTTCTTC. It yields the protein CASSEGAGLYNEQFF.

The chain carries TRBV5-8 and TRBJ1-5; 11 bases agree with TRBD1. There are 15 residues in the CDR3. Per germline, CDR1 SGHTS and CDR2 YDEGEE. V trimming: 0 bases; J trimming: 12 bases; junction bases outside the gene matches: 8. Here the CDR3 DNA reads TGTGCCAGCAGCTTGGCCGGGACAGGGGGACGGCGCCAGCATTTT. Residues: CASSLAGTGGRRQHF.

The CDR3 DNA reads TGTGCCAGCAGCGTAGAGGGGGCGGGGCCGCGGATAGGGCCCAATGAGCAGTTCTTC. Its protein product is CASSVEGAGPRIGPNEQFF. The chain employs TRBV9 and TRBJ2-1, with D possibly being TRBD1 (7 bases). Trimming shortened V by 0 bases and J by 6 bases, and 25 bases separated the two germline ends. The germline CDR1 and CDR2 sequences are SGDLS and YYNGEE. The CDR3 runs to 19 residues.

The chain recombines TRBV21-1 with TRBJ1-6. TRBV21-1 is designated a pseudogene. The CDR3 extends over 14 amino acids. Written as DNA, the CDR3 is TGTGCCAGCAGCTCACGGAGGATTTATTCACCCCTCCACTTT. Translation: CASSSRRIYSPLHF.

The CDR3, as DNA: TGTGCCAGCAGTCGCGCCTGGTGGAACACTGAAGCTTTCTTT. This encodes CASSRAWWNTEAFF. The chain has TRBV27 and TRBJ1-1; no clear D gene. The CDR3 totals 14 residues. In germline, CDR1 is MNHEY, CDR2 SMNVEV (reference sequence). V lost 5 bases and J 1 base, leaving 11 bases between the germline ends.